Listed below are T cell receptor beta chains from one sample, sequenced in a study of regulatory T cells in long-lasting Graves disease. A single record per CDR3 protein comes from TCRdb applying MiXCR to the multiplex PCR reads. The repertoire has roughly 400,000 distinct CDR3 sequences, over 14% of them found once; the top ten carry about 7.8%. The sample was also linked to a second study, of T cells in Graves' hyperthyroidism and ophthalmopathy.

Here the sequenced sample was peripheral blood mononuclear cells (PBMCs), taken at new diagnosis, from a patient treated with antithyroid drugs. These receptors were obtained from a woman between 40 and 50 years old with Graves disease. The CDR3 runs from the conserved cysteine through the conserved F or W. Each record gives: J gene, CDR3 length, clone size, V gene, D gene, CDR3 protein, CDR3 DNA. The D gene is left open where the match is weak. Part of the rows lack a size; the others show once, few, many or a class for expanded clones.

>TRBJ2-5|14|many|TRBV20-1|.
CSAREGGRAETQYF
TGCAGTGCTAGAGAAGGGGGGAGGGCAGAGACCCAGTACTTC
>TRBJ2-1|17|few|TRBV5-4|TRBD2
CASSLNSAGGGYGEQFF
TGTGCCAGCAGCTTGAACTCGGCGGGAGGGGGTTACGGTGAGCAGTTCTTC
>TRBJ1-2|14|many|TRBV27|.
CASSLSLAGSGYTF
TGTGCCAGCAGTTTATCCCTTGCGGGTTCTGGCTACACCTTC
>TRBJ1-2|16|many|TRBV24-1|.
CATSDSSRPPNYGYTF
TGTGCCACCAGTGATTCATCACGGCCGCCTAACTATGGCTACACCTTC
>TRBJ1-4|16|many|TRBV27|.
CASSMYAGWTNEKLFF
TGTGCCAGCAGCATGTACGCCGGGTGGACTAATGAAAAACTGTTTTTT
>TRBJ2-1|13|.|TRBV2|.
CATCLDSYNEQFF
TGTGCCACTTGTCTAGATTCCTACAATGAGCAGTTCTTC
>TRBJ1-1|15|.|TRBV2|TRBD1
CASSRQGAQNTEAFF
TGTGCCAGCAGCCGACAGGGGGCCCAGAACACTGAAGCTTTCTTT
>TRBJ2-7|15|many|TRBV7-9|TRBD2
CASSLITSGRYEQYF
TGTGCCAGCAGCTTAATAACTAGCGGGAGATACGAGCAGTACTTC
>TRBJ2-1|17|many|TRBV2|TRBD2
CASSEAWTSGIVDEQFF
TGTGCCAGCAGTGAAGCCTGGACTAGCGGGATAGTCGATGAGCAGTTCTTC
>TRBJ2-7|15|few|TRBV5-1|.
CASSSLSMLVYEQYF
TGCGCCAGCAGCTCCCTATCCATGCTAGTCTACGAGCAGTACTTC
>TRBJ2-1|16|many|TRBV11-2|.
CASSPGGGLAYNEQFF
TGTGCCAGCAGCCCAGGGGGGGGACTAGCCTACAATGAGCAGTTCTTC
>TRBJ1-2|13|many|TRBV7-2|.
CASSLSLAGGYTF
TGTGCCAGCAGCTTAAGTTTGGCGGGTGGCTACACCTTC
>TRBJ2-1|13|few|TRBV5-1|.
CASSLVFANEQFF
TGCGCCAGCAGCTTGGTGTTTGCGAATGAGCAGTTCTTC
>TRBJ1-2|12|many|TRBV13|.
CASSPDGYGYTF
TGTGCCAGCAGCCCAGATGGGTATGGCTACACCTTC
>TRBJ2-2|14|many|TRBV12-3/TRBV12-4|TRBD1
CASSTGQYTGELFF
TGTGCCAGCAGTACGGGACAGTACACCGGGGAGCTGTTTTTT
>TRBJ2-3|13|few|TRBV18|.
CASSPTDTDTQYF
TGTGCCAGCTCCCCAACCGACACAGATACGCAGTATTTT
>TRBJ2-2|17|.|TRBV6-5|TRBD2
CASSYGLAGVEIGELFF
TGTGCCAGCAGTTACGGACTAGCGGGAGTTGAGATCGGGGAGCTGTTTTTT
>TRBJ1-4|15|.|TRBV20-1|TRBD1
CSAREDRVGDEKLFF
TGCAGTGCTAGAGAGGACAGGGTGGGGGATGAAAAACTGTTTTTT
>TRBJ2-7|16|few|TRBV6-2/TRBV6-3|.
CASSRDRPGVGYEQYF
TGTGCCAGCAGTCGGGACCGGCCCGGGGTGGGCTACGAGCAGTACTTC
>TRBJ2-2|16|.|TRBV11-3|.
CASSLNSPSNTGELFF
TGTGCCAGCAGCTTAAATTCGCCTAGTAACACCGGGGAGCTGTTTTTT
>TRBJ1-1|13|many|TRBV6-2/TRBV6-3|.
CASTPRGDTEAFF
TGTGCCAGCACCCCCCGAGGGGACACTGAAGCTTTCTTT
>TRBJ1-1|11|many|TRBV29-1|.
CSVTANTEAFF
TGCAGCGTTACGGCGAACACTGAAGCTTTCTTT
>TRBJ1-2|16|.|TRBV4-1|.
CTSSQDPTGGKNGYTF
TGCACCAGCAGCCAAGATCCAACCGGGGGGAAAAATGGCTACACCTTC
>TRBJ2-1|11|many|TRBV30|TRBD2
CAWGSGMEQFF
TGTGCCTGGGGTAGCGGGATGGAGCAGTTCTTC
>TRBJ1-1|12|.|TRBV20-1|.
CSASPGDTEAFF
TGCAGTGCTAGTCCGGGAGACACTGAAGCTTTCTTT
>TRBJ1-2|17|few|TRBV11-2|.
CASTPGPGSGRKYGYTF
TGTGCCAGCACCCCCGGCCCGGGGAGTGGGCGCAAATATGGCTACACCTTC
>TRBJ2-7|15|many|TRBV2|TRBD2
CASSEGTSGRYEQYF
TGTGCCAGCAGTGAGGGGACTAGCGGGAGGTACGAGCAGTACTTC
>TRBJ2-3|17|many|TRBV15|TRBD2
CATSSYSGRASTDTQYF
TGTGCCACCAGCAGCTATAGCGGGAGGGCTAGCACAGATACGCAGTATTTT
>TRBJ1-2|15|many|TRBV2|.
CASSERPVRGYGYTF
TGTGCCAGCAGTGAACGTCCAGTTCGGGGCTATGGCTACACCTTC
>TRBJ2-7|16|few|TRBV6-2/TRBV6-3|TRBD2
CASSYGGAGDISEQYF
TGTGCCAGCAGTTACGGGGGAGCGGGAGATATCTCCGAGCAGTACTTC
>TRBJ2-1|16|few|TRBV9|TRBD2
CASSHPGTSGRDEQFF
TGTGCCAGCAGCCACCCGGGGACTAGCGGGAGGGACGAGCAGTTCTTC
>TRBJ1-2|13|.|TRBV29-1|.
CSAGGAGHYGYTF
TGCAGCGCTGGTGGCGCGGGACACTATGGCTACACCTTC
>TRBJ2-7|12|many|TRBV29-1|.
CSVAGNSGEQYF
TGCAGCGTCGCCGGGAATTCAGGGGAGCAGTACTTC
>TRBJ1-4|14|once|TRBV6-2/TRBV6-3|.
CASSSDRGDEKLFF
TGTGCCAGCAGTTCCGACCGGGGGGACGAAAAACTGTTTTTT
>TRBJ1-1|14|many|TRBV28|.
CASTSGGGNTEAFF
TGTGCCAGCACCTCCGGGGGGGGGAACACTGAAGCTTTCTTT
>TRBJ1-4|15|.|TRBV7-9|.
CASSLGGQTNEKLFF
TGTGCCAGCAGCTTGGGGGGGCAAACTAATGAAAAACTGTTTTTT
>TRBJ1-2|14|once|TRBV6-1|.
CASSEALSRGGYTF
TGTGCCAGCAGTGAAGCGCTTTCCAGGGGTGGCTACACCTTC
>TRBJ2-5|14|few|TRBV6-1|.
CASSPGHPQETQYF
TGTGCCAGCAGTCCAGGACACCCTCAAGAGACCCAGTACTTC
>TRBJ2-1|15|.|TRBV9|.
CASSVALAPYNEQFF
TGTGCCAGCAGCGTAGCCCTAGCGCCCTACAATGAGCAGTTCTTC
>TRBJ2-5|13|many|TRBV27|TRBD2
CASTPRGGGTQYF
TGTGCCAGCACCCCCCGGGGGGGAGGGACCCAGTACTTC
>TRBJ1-2|16|many|TRBV11-3|TRBD1
CASSPLDGQGLDGYTF
TGTGCCAGCAGCCCATTAGATGGACAGGGGCTGGATGGCTACACCTTC
>TRBJ2-5|16|few|TRBV12-5|TRBD2
CASGSQLLAGGETQYF
TGTGCTAGTGGTTCCCAATTACTAGCGGGAGGGGAGACCCAGTACTTC
>TRBJ2-2|14|many|TRBV12-3/TRBV12-4|.
CASSLTGFTGELFF
TGTGCCAGCAGTTTGACAGGATTCACCGGGGAGCTGTTTTTT
>TRBJ2-4|14|.|TRBV7-9|.
CASSHSLTKNIQYF
TGTGCCAGCAGCCATTCTTTAACCAAAAACATTCAGTACTTC
>TRBJ2-5|14|many|TRBV7-9|.
CASSPRDIQETQYF
TGTGCCAGCAGCCCCCGGGACATCCAAGAGACCCAGTACTTC
>TRBJ2-5|16|many|TRBV12-5|.
CASGLTVTGNQETQYF
TGTGCTAGTGGTTTGACGGTCACAGGGAACCAAGAGACCCAGTACTTC
>TRBJ1-3|17|.|TRBV16|.
CASSQSGSRYSGNTIYF
TGTGCCAGCAGCCAATCGGGATCCAGATACTCTGGAAACACCATATATTTT